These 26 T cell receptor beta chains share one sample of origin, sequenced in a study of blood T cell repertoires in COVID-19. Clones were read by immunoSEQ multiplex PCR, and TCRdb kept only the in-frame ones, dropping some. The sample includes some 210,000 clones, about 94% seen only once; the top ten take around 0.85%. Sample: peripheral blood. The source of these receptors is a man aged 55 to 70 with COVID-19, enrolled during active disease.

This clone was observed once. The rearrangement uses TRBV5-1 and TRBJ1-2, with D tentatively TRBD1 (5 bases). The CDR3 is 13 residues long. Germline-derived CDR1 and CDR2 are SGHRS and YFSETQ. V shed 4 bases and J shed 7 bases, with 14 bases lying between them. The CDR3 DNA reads TGCGCCAGCAGCCTGGACGGGACTACTGGCTACACCTTC. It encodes CASSLDGTTGYTF.

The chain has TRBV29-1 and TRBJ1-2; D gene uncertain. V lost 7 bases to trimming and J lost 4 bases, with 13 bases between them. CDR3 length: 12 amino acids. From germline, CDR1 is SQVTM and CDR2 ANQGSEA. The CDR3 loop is CSGSDGVYGYTF. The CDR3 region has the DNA TGCAGCGGCTCCGACGGGGTCTATGGCTACACCTTC.

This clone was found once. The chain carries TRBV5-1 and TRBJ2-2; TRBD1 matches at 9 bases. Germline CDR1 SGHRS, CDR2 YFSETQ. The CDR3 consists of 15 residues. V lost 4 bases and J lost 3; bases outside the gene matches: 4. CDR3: CASSAGQGHTGELFF. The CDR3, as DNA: TGCGCCAGCAGCGCGGGACAGGGCCACACCGGGGAGCTGTTTTTT.

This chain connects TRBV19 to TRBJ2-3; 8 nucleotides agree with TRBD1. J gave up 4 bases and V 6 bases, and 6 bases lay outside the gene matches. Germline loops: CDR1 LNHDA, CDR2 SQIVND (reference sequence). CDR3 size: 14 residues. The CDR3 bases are TGTGCCAGTAGGCCCGGACAGGGACCAGATACGCAGTATTTT. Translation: CASRPGQGPDTQYF. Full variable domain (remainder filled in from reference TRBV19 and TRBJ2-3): DGGITQSPKYLFRKEGQNVTLSCEQNLNHDAMYWYRQDPGQGLRLIYYSQIVNDFQKGDIAEGYSVSREKKESFPLTVTSAQKNPTAFYLCASRPGQGPDTQYFGPGTRLTVL.

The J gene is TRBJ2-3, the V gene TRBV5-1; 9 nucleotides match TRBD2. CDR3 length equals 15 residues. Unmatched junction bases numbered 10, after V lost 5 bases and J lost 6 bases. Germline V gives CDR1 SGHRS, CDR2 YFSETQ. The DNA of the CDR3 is TGCGCCAGCAGGATAGCGGGGGAGTCGTCGGATACGCAGTATTTT. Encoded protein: CASRIAGESSDTQYF.

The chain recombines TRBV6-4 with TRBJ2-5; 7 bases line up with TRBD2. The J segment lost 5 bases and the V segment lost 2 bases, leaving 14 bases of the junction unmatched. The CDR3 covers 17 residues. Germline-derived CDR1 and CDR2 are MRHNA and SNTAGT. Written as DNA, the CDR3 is TGTGCCAGCAGTGACCCGAGGGGAGGGGTGATCCCGGAGACCCAGTACTTC. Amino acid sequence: CASSDPRGGVIPETQYF.

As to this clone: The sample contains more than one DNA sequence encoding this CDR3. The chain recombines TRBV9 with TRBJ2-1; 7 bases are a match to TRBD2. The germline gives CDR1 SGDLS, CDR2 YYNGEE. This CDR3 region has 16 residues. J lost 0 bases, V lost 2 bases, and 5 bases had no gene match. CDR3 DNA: TGTGCCAGCAGCGTCGGACTAGGAAGCTCCTACAATGAGCAGTTCTTC. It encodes CASSVGLGSSYNEQFF. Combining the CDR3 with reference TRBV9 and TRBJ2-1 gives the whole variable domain DSGVTQTPKHLITATGQRVTLRCSPRSGDLSVYWYQQSLDQGLQFLIQYYNGEERAKGNILERFSAQQFPDLHSELNLSSLELGDSALYFCASSVGLGSSYNEQFFGPGTRLTVL.

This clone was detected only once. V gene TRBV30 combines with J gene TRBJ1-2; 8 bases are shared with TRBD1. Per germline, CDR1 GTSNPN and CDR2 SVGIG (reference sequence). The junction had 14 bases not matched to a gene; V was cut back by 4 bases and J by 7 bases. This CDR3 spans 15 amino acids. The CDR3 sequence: CAWMTFRGLGIGYTF. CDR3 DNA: TGTGCCTGGATGACTTTCAGGGGGCTGGGGATTGGCTACACCTTC.

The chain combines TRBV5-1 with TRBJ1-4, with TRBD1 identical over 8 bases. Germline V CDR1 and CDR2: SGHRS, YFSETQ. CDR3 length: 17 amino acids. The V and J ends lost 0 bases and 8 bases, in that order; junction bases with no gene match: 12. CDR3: CASSLARGRGQREKLFF. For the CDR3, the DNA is TGCGCCAGCAGCTTGGCCCGAGGCAGGGGGCAAAGGGAAAAACTGTTTTTT.

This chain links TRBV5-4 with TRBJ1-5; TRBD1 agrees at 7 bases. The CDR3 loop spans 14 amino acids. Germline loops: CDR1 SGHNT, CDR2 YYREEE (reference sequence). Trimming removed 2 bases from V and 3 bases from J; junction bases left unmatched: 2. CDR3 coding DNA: TGTGCCAGCAGCTTAGGGGGCGACAATCAGCCCCAGCATTTT. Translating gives CASSLGGDNQPQHF.

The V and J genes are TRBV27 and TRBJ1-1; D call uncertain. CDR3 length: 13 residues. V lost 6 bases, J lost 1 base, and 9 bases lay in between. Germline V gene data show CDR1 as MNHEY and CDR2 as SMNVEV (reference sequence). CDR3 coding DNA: TGTGCCAGCAGCGTGGTCAGGAACACTGAAGCTTTCTTT. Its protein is CASSVVRNTEAFF.

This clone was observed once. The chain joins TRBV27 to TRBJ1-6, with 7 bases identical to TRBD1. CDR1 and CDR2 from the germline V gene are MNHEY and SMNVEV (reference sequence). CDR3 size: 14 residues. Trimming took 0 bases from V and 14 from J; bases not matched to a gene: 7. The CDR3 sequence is CASSLSRQGTSLHF. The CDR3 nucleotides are TGTGCCAGCAGTTTATCTCGACAGGGAACATCCCTCCACTTT.

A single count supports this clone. The CDR3 spells CASSRGSGGWGEQYF. CDR3 bases: TGTGCCAGCAGCCGTGGGAGCGGGGGTTGGGGAGAGCAGTACTTC. J is TRBJ2-7 and V is TRBV7-9; TRBD2 agrees at 8 bases. From germline, CDR1 is SEHNR and CDR2 FQNEAQ (reference sequence). V shed 5 bases and J 7 bases; nucleotides not matched to a gene: 13. The CDR3 contains 15 residues.

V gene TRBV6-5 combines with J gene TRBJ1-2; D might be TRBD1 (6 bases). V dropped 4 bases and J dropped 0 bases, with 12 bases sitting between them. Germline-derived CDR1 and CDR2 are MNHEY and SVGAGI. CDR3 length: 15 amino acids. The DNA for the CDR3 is TGTGCCAGCAGTTTGGGGGACACCGCTAACTATGGCTACACCTTC. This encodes CASSLGDTANYGYTF.

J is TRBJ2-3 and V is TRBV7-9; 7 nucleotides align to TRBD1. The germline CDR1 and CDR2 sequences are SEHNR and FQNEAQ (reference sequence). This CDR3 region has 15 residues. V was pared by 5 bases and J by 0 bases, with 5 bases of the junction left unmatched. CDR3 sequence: CASSGGQPSTDTQYF. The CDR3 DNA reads TGTGCCAGCAGCGGGGGACAGCCTAGCACAGATACGCAGTATTTT.

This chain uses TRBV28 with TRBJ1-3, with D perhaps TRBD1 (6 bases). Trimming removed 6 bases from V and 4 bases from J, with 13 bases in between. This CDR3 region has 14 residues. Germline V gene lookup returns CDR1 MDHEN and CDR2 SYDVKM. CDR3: CASRYAGTGNTIYF. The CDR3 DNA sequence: TGTGCCAGCAGGTACGCAGGGACAGGAAACACCATATATTTT.

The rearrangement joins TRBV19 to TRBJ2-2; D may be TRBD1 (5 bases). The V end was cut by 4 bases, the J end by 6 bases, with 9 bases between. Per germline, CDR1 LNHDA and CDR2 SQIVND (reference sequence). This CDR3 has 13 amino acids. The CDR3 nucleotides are TGTGCCAGTAGTAACCAGGGCTCCGGGGAGCTGTTTTTT. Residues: CASSNQGSGELFF.

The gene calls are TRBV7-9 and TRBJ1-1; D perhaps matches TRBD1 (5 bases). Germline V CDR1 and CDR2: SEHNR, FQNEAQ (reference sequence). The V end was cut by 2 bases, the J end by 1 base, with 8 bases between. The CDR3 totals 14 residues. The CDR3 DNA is TGTGCCAGCAGCTTACAGGGCTCGAACACTGAAGCTTTCTTT. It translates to CASSLQGSNTEAFF.

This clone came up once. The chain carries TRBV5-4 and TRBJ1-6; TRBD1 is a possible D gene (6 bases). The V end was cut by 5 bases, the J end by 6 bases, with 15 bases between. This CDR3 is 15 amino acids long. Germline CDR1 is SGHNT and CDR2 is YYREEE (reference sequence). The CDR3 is CASSLRTAPNSPLHF. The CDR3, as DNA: TGTGCCAGCAGTCTTCGGACAGCGCCTAATTCACCCCTCCACTTT.

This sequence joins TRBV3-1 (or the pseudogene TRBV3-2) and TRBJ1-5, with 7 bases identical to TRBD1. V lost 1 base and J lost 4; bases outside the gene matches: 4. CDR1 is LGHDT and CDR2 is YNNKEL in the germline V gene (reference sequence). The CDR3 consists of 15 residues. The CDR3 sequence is CASSQGQGGNQPQHF. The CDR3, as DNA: TGTGCCAGCAGCCAAGGACAGGGCGGGAATCAGCCCCAGCATTTT.

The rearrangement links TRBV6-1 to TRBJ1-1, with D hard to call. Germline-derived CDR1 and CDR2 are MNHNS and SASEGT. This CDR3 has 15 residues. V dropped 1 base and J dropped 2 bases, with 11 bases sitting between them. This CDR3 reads CASSEGGRANTEAFF. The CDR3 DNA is TGTGCCAGCAGTGAAGGTGGGAGGGCAAACACTGAAGCTTTCTTT.

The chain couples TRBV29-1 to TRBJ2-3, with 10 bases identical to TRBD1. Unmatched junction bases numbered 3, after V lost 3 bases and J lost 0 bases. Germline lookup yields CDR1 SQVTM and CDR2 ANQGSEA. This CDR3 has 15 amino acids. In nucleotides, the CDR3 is TGCAGCGTTGATGGGACAGGGGTTAGCACAGATACGCAGTATTTT. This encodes CSVDGTGVSTDTQYF.

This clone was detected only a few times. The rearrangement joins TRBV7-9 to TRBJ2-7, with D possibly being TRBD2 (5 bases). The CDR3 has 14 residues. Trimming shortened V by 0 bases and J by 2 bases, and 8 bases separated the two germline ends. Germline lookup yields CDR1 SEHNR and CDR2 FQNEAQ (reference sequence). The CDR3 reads CASSLAGVTYEQYF. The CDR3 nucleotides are TGTGCCAGCAGCTTAGCGGGAGTGACCTACGAGCAGTACTTC.

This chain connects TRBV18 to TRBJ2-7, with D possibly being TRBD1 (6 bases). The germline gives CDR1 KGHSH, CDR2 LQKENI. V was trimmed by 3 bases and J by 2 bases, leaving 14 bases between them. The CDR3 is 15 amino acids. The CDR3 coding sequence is TGTGCCAGCTCACCGGCCAGGGGCCCTGCCTACGAGCAGTACTTC. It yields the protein CASSPARGPAYEQYF. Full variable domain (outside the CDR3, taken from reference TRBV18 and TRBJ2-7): NAGVMQNPRHLVRRRGQEARLRCSPMKGHSHVYWYRQLPEEGLKFMVYLQKENIIDESGMPKERFSAEFPKEGPSILRIQQVVRGDSAAYFCASSPARGPAYEQYFGPGTRLTVT.

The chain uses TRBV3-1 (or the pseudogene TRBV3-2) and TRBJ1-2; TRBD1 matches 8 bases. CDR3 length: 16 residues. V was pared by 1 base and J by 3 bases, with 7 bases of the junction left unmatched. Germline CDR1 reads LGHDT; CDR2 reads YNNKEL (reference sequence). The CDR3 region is CASSQGQGRSHYGYTF. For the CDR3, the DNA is TGTGCCAGCAGCCAAGGACAGGGGCGAAGTCACTATGGCTACACCTTC.

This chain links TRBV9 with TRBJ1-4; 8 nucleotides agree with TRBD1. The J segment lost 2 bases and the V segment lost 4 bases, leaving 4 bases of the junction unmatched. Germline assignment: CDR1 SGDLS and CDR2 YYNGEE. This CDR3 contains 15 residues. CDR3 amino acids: CASSTGDRTNEKLFF. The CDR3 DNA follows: TGTGCCAGCAGCACAGGGGACAGGACTAATGAAAAACTGTTTTTT.